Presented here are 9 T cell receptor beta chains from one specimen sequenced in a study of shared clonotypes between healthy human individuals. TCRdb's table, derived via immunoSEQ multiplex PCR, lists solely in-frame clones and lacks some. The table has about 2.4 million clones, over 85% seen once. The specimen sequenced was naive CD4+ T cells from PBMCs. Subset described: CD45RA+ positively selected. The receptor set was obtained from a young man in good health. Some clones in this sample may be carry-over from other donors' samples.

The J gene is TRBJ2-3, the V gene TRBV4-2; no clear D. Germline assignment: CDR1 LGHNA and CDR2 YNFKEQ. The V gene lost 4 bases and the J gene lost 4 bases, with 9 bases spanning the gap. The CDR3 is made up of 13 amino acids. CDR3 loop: CASSRALADTQYF. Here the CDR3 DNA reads TGTGCCAGCAGCCGGGCCCTCGCAGATACGCAGTATTTT.

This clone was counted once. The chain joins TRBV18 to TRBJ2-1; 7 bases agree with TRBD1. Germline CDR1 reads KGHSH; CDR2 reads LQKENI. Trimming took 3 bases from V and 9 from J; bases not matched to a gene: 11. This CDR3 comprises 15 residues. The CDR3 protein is CASSPRRQGDGEQFF. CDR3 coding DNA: TGTGCCAGCTCACCCCGCCGGCAGGGGGATGGTGAGCAGTTCTTC.

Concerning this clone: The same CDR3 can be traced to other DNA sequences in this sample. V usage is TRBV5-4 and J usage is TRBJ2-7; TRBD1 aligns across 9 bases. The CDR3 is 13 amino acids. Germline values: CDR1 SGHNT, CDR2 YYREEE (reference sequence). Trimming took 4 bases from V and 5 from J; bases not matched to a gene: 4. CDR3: CASSVDRGDEQYF. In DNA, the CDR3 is TGTGCCAGCAGCGTAGACAGGGGGGACGAGCAGTACTTC.

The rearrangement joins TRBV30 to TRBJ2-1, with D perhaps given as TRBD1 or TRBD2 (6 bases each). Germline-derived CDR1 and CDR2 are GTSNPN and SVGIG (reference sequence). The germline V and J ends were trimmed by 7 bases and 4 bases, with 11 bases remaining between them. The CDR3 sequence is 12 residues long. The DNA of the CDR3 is TGTGCCTTGGGGGGCCGATACAATGAGCAGTTCTTC. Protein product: CALGGRYNEQFF.

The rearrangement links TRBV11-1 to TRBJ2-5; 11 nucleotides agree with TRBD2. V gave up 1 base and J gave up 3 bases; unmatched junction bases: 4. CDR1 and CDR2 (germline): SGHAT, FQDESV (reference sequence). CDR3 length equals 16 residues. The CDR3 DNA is TGTGCCAGCAGCTTAGGGCCGGGACTAGCGGAAGAGACCCAGTACTTC. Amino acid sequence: CASSLGPGLAEETQYF.

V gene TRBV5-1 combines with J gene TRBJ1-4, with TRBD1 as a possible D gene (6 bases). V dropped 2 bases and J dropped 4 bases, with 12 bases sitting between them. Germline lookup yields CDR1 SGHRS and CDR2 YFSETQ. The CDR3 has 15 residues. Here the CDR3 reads CASSLRGTNNEKLFF. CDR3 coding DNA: TGCGCCAGCAGCTTAAGGGGGACTAATAATGAAAAACTGTTTTTT.

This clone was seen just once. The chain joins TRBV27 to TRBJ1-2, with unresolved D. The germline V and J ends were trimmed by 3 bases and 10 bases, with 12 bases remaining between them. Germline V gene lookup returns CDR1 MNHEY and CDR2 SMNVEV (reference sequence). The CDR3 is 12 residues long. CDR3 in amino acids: CASSFLGVDYTF. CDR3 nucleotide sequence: TGTGCCAGCAGTTTTCTGGGAGTCGACTACACCTTC.

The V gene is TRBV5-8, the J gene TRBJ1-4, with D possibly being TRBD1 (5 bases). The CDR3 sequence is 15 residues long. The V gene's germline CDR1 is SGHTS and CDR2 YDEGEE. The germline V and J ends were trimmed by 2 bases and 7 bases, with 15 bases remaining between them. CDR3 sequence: CASSFLGQLPEKLFF. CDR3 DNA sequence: TGTGCCAGCAGCTTTTTGGGGCAGCTACCTGAAAAACTGTTTTTT. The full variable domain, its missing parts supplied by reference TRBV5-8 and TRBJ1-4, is EAGVTQSPTHLIKTRGQQATLRCSPISGHTSVYWYQQALGLGLQFLLWYDEGEERNRGNFPPRFSGRQFPNYSSELNVNALELEDSALYLCASSFLGQLPEKLFFGSGTQLSVL.

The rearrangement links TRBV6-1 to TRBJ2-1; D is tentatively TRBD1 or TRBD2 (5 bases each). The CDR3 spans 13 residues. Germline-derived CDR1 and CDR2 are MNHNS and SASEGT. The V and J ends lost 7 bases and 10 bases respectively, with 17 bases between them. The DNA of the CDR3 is TGTGCCAGCACAGGGACCTCCCGCGACGAGCAGTTCTTC. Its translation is CASTGTSRDEQFF.